These 12 T cell receptor beta chains came from one sample sequenced in a study of blood T cell repertoires in COVID-19. The assay was immunoSEQ multiplex PCR, and TCRdb's table has in-frame clones only and misses some. The sample has roughly 250,000 clones; 85% to 95% are singletons. Specimen: peripheral blood. The receptors originated from a man under 40 with COVID-19, enrolled during active disease.

The rearrangement links TRBV4-2 to TRBJ1-6; 9 nucleotides match TRBD1. CDR1 LGHNA and CDR2 YNFKEQ come from the germline V gene. The CDR3 has 17 amino acids. Trimming took 0 bases from V and 8 from J; bases not matched to a gene: 8. Here the CDR3 DNA reads TGTGCCAGCAGCCAAGAATCGGAACAGGGGGCTTATTCACCCCTCCACTTT. This translates into CASSQESEQGAYSPLHF.

This chain joins TRBV19 and TRBJ1-2, with D possibly matching TRBD1 (6 bases). CDR3 size: 15 residues. The V end was cut by 6 bases, the J end by 8 bases, with 22 bases between. Germline lookup yields CDR1 LNHDA and CDR2 SQIVND (reference sequence). CDR3 nucleotides: TGTGCCAGTAGAGTCAGACAGGAAACCTCCGGGGGCTACACCTTC. This sequence encodes CASRVRQETSGGYTF.

The chain is built from TRBV30 and TRBJ1-3, with TRBD1 matching 7 bases. The germline V gene has CDR1 GTSNPN and CDR2 SVGIG (reference sequence). This CDR3 has 12 amino acids. V shed 8 bases and J 0 bases; nucleotides not matched to a gene: 1. This CDR3 reads CAGQDSGNTIYF. DNA of the CDR3: TGTGCCGGACAGGACTCTGGAAACACCATATATTTT.

This rearrangement joins TRBV12-5 to TRBJ1-4, with 8 bases fitting TRBD1. J lost 2 bases, V lost 1 base, and 3 bases had no gene match. The CDR3 has 16 residues. Germline V gene lookup returns CDR1 LGHNT and CDR2 FRNRAP. CDR3 amino acids: CASGLARQGTNEKLFF. DNA of the CDR3: TGTGCTAGTGGTTTGGCCCGACAGGGGACTAATGAAAAACTGTTTTTT.

The rearrangement links TRBV19 to TRBJ1-2, with D perhaps matching TRBD1 (5 bases). The CDR3 extends over 14 amino acids. Trimming removed 5 bases from V and 4 bases from J, with 14 bases in between. Germline CDR1 LNHDA, CDR2 SQIVND (reference sequence). CDR3 sequence (DNA): TGTGCCAGTAGTGTTGCGGGGGTCGGCTATGGCTACACCTTC. It specifies CASSVAGVGYGYTF.

This chain joins TRBV9 and TRBJ2-5; 10 nucleotides match TRBD2. V was pared by 1 base and J by 1 base, with 1 base of the junction left unmatched. The CDR3 extends over 15 amino acids. The V gene's germline CDR1 is SGDLS and CDR2 YYNGEE. The CDR3 region has the DNA TGTGCCAGCAGCGTATCTAGCGGGGGCCAAGAGACCCAGTACTTC. This gives the protein CASSVSSGGQETQYF.

The table lists this clone with a few counts. J is TRBJ1-1 and V is TRBV6-5; D uncertain. This CDR3 region has 13 residues. Germline-derived CDR1 and CDR2 are MNHEY and SVGAGI. Trimming removed 10 bases from V and 2 bases from J, with 14 bases in between. CDR3 nucleotides: TGTGCCACCCCGGGAGAACATAACACTGAAGCTTTCTTT. Its protein is CATPGEHNTEAFF.

The CDR3 protein is CASSYSRQTEAFF. CDR3 DNA: TGTGCCAGCAGTTACAGCAGGCAGACTGAAGCTTTCTTT. V gene TRBV6-5 combines with J gene TRBJ1-1; D is undetermined. CDR1 and CDR2 from the germline V gene are MNHEY and SVGAGI. The V gene lost 2 bases and the J gene lost 5 bases, with 9 bases spanning the gap. The CDR3 runs 13 residues.

V is TRBV7-2 and J is TRBJ1-2; D is perhaps TRBD1 (6 bases). The germline V gene encodes CDR1 SGHTA and CDR2 FQGNSA. There are 14 residues in the CDR3. V lost 6 bases and J 5 bases, leaving 16 bases between the germline ends. The DNA for the CDR3 is TGTGCCAGCAGACCCGGACAGCGTCGATATGGCTACACCTTC. Amino acids: CASRPGQRRYGYTF.

This chain joins TRBV4-1 and TRBJ1-5, with D perhaps matching TRBD1 (5 bases). CDR1 is MGHRA, CDR2 YSYEKL, per germline. The CDR3 has 13 residues. Trimming took off 6 bases at V and 0 bases at J, with 6 bases between the two ends. CDR3 region: CASRGLSNQPQHF. The CDR3 nucleotides are TGCGCCAGCAGGGGACTTAGCAATCAGCCCCAGCATTTT.

The chain couples TRBV2 to TRBJ1-6; tentatively, D is TRBD1 (6 bases). The CDR3 extends over 15 amino acids. Trimming cost V 4 bases and J 7 bases, with 14 bases left between them. Per germline, CDR1 SNHLY and CDR2 FYNNEI. The CDR3 is CASSGTGGPNSPLHF. CDR3 DNA: TGTGCCAGCAGTGGTACCGGGGGGCCGAATTCACCCCTCCACTTT.

Details on this clone: Other DNA sequences of this sample code for an identical CDR3. The J gene is TRBJ2-5, the V gene TRBV5-1; no definite D call. V was shortened by 0 bases and J by 5 bases, with 2 bases between the two germline ends. CDR1 and CDR2 from the germline V gene are SGHRS and YFSETQ. The CDR3 length is 11 residues. The CDR3, as DNA: TGCGCCAGCAGCTTGGCGGAGACCCAGTACTTC. Translation: CASSLAETQYF.